This T cell receptor (beta chain) derives from a study of blood T cells in healthy people across ages. Trimming at V came to 2 bases and at J to 5 bases, leaving 25 bases not matched to a gene. This CDR3 is 21 amino acids long. In germline, CDR1 is SGHAT, CDR2 FQNNGV. A second PCR, run for about 6 to 12 cycles, used a sample-barcoded 5' primer plus a J-beta primer mix. MiXCR, run by TCRdb on the 5' RACE reads, gives a single entry per CDR3 protein. The data contain about 1 million distinct CDR3 sequences, over 35% of them singletons. The genes are TRBV11-2 and TRBJ2-5; TRBD1 matches at 8 bases. The material sequenced was blood. The TCR was taken from an older woman in good health. For the CDR3, the DNA is TGTGCCAGCAGCTTATATCTAGGACAGGGACCCATGATGGGGCGGCGGGAGACCCAGTACTTC. Translated: CASSLYLGQGPMMGRRETQYF. Using reference TRBV11-2 and TRBJ2-5 for the parts outside the CDR3, the full variable domain is EAGVAQSPRYKIIEKRQSVAFWCNPISGHATLYWYQQILGQGPKLLIQFQNNGVVDDSQLPKDRFSAERLKGVDSTLKIQPAKLEDSAVYLCASSLYLGQGPMMGRRETQYFGPGTRLLVL.